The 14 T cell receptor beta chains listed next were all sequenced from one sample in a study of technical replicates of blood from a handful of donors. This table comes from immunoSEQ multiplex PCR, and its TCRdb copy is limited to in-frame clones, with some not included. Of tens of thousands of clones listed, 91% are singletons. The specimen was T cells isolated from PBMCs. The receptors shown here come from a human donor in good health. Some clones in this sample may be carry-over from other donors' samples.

CDR3 bases: TGTGCCAGCAGTTACTCCGCAGGGACCGGGGAGCTGTTTTTT. Protein product: CASSYSAGTGELFF. The chain recombines TRBV6-5 with TRBJ2-2; maybe TRBD1 (5 bases). Germline CDR1 reads MNHEY; CDR2 reads SVGAGI. The CDR3 has 14 amino acids. V was clipped by 0 bases and J by 5 bases, with 7 bases between them.

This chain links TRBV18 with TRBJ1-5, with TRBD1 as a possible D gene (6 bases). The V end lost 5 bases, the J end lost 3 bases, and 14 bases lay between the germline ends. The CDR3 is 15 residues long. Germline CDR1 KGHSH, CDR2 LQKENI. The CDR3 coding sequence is TGTGCCAGCTCAGAGGGACACATCTTCAATCAGCCCCAGCATTTT. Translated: CASSEGHIFNQPQHF. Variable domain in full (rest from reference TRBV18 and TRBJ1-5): NAGVMQNPRHLVRRRGQEARLRCSPMKGHSHVYWYRQLPEEGLKFMVYLQKENIIDESGMPKERFSAEFPKEGPSILRIQQVVRGDSAAYFCASSEGHIFNQPQHFGDGTRLSIL.

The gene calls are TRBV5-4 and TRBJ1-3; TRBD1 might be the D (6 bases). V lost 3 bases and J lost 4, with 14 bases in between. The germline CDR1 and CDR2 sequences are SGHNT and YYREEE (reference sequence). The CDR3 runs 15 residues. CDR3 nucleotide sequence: TGTGCCAGCAGCTCAATCGGGACATCCGGAAACACCATATATTTT. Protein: CASSSIGTSGNTIYF. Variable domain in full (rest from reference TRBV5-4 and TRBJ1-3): ETGVTQSPTHLIKTRGQQVTLRCSSQSGHNTVSWYQQALGQGPQFIFQYYREEENGRGNFPPRFSGLQFPNYSSELNVNALELDDSALYLCASSSIGTSGNTIYFGEGSWLTVV.

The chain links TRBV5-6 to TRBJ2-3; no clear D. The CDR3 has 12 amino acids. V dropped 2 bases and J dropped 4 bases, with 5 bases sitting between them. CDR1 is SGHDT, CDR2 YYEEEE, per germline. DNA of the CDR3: TGTGCCAGCAGCTTAAGAGCAGATACGCAGTATTTT. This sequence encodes CASSLRADTQYF.

The CDR3 nucleotides read TGTGCCAGCAGCTTGGTAGGGGATAACAATGAGCAGTTCTTC. This sequence encodes CASSLVGDNNEQFF. The rearrangement links TRBV5-4 to TRBJ2-1; D is possibly TRBD1 (5 bases). There are 14 residues in the CDR3. Per germline, CDR1 SGHNT and CDR2 YYREEE (reference sequence). V lost 0 bases and J lost 5, with 9 bases in between.

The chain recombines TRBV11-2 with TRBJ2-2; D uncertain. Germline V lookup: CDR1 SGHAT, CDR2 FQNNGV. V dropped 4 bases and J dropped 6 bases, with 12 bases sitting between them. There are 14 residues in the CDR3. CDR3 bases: TGTGCCAGCAGCTCACTGCCGGTCTCCGGGGAGCTGTTTTTT. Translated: CASSSLPVSGELFF.

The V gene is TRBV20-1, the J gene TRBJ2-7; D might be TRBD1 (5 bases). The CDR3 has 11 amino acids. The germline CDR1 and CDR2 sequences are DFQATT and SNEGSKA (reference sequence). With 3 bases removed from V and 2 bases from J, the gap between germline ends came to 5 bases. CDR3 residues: CSARTAYEQYF. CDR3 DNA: TGCAGTGCTAGGACAGCCTACGAGCAGTACTTC.

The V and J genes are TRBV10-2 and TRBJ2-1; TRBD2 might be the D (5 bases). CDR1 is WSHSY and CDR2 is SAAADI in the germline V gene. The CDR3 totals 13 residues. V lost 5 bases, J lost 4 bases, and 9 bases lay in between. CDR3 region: CASSPREYNEQFF. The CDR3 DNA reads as TGCGCCAGCAGTCCCCGGGAATACAATGAGCAGTTCTTC.

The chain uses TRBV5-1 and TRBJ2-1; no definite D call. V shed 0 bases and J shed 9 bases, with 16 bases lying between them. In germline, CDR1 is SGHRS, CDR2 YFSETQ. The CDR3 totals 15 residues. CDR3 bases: TGCGCCAGCAGCTTGGTATCTTCAGGTCTCGGTGAGCAGTTCTTC. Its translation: CASSLVSSGLGEQFF.

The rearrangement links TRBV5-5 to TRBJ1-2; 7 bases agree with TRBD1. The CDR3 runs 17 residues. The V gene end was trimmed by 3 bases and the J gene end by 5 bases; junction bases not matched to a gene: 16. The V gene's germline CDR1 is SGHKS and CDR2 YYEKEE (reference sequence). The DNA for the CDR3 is TGTGCCAGCAGCTCCGGACTGACAGGGTTAAATCGATATGGCTACACCTTC. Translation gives CASSSGLTGLNRYGYTF.

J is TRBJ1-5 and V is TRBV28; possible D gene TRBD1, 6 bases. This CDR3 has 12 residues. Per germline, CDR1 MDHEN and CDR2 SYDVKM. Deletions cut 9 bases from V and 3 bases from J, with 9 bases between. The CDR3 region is CASRQVNQPQHF. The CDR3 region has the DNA TGTGCCAGTAGACAGGTCAATCAGCCCCAGCATTTT. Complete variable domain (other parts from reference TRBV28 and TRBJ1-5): DVKVTQSSRYLVKRTGEKVFLECVQDMDHENMFWYRQDPGLGLRLIYFSYDVKMKEKGDIPEGYSVSREKKERFSLILESASTNQTSMYLCASRQVNQPQHFGDGTRLSIL.

This chain's CDR3 is CASGLDRGPGETQYF. The CDR3 DNA reads TGTGCTAGTGGTTTGGACAGGGGGCCAGGTGAGACCCAGTACTTC. V gene TRBV12-5 combines with J gene TRBJ2-5; 9 nucleotides line up with TRBD1. Germline CDR1 is LGHNT and CDR2 is FRNRAP. Losses at the gene ends were 1 base for V and 5 bases for J; bases not matched to a gene: 5. This CDR3 is 15 amino acids long.

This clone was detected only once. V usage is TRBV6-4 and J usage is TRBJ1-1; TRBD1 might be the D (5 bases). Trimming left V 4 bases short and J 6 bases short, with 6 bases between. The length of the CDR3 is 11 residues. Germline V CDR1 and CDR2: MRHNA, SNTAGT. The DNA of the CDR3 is TGTGCCAGCAGTGCGGGGGCTGAAGCTTTCTTT. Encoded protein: CASSAGAEAFF.

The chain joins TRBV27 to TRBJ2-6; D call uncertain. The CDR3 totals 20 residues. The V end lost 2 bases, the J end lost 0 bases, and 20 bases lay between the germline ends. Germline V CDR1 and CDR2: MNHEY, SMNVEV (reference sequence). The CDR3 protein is CASSLLSGHGLLSGANVLTF. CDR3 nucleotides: TGTGCCAGCAGTTTACTTAGTGGCCATGGGCTGCTCTCTGGGGCCAACGTCCTGACTTTC.